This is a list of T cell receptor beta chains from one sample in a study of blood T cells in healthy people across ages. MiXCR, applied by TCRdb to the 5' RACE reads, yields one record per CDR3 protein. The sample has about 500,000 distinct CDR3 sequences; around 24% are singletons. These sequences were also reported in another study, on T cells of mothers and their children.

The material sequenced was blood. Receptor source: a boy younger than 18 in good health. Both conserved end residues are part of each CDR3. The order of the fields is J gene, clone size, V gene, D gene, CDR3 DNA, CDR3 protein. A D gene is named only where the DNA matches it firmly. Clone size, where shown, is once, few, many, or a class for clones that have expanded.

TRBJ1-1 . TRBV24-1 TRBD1 TGTGCCACCAGTGATGGGACAGGTAGGACTGAAGCTTTCTTT CATSDGTGRTEAFF
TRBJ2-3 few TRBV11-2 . TGTGCCAGCAGTCCCGGGACTACGCAGTATTTT CASSPGTTQYF
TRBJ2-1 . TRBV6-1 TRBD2 TGTGCCAGCAGTGAGGGACTAGCGGATAATGAGCAGTTCTTC CASSEGLADNEQFF
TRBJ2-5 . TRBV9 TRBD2 TGTGCCAGCAGCCTGCCGGGACTAGCGGGGGGAACCCAGTACTTC CASSLPGLAGGTQYF
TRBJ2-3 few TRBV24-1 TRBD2 TGTGCCACCAGTGATCCGGGACTAGCGGGGGCAGATACGCAGTATTTT CATSDPGLAGADTQYF
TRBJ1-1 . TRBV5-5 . TGTGCCAGCAGCTTGGCTAGAATGAACACTGAAGCTTTCTTT CASSLARMNTEAFF
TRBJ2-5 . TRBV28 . TGTGCCAGCAGAGCGCACGACCAAGAGACCCAGTACTTC CASRAHDQETQYF
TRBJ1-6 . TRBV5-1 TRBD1 TGCGCCAGCAGCTTCCGAGGGGGCGTCGATTCACCCCTCCACTTT CASSFRGGVDSPLHF
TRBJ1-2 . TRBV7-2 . TGTGCCAACAGCGCCCGGGCAGGAGGGCCGGATGGCTACACCTTC CANSARAGGPDGYTF
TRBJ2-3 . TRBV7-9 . TGTGCTAGCAGGCCCGGGATACCCGATACGCAGTATTTT CASRPGIPDTQYF
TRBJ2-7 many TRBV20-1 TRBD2 TGCAGTGCTAGGGGGCTAGCGGGGGTCTACGAGCAGTACTTC CSARGLAGVYEQYF
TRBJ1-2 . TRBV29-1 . TGCAGCGTTGCGGACGTCCTAAAGGACTATGGCTACACCTTC CSVADVLKDYGYTF
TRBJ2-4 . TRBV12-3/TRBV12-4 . TGTGCCAGCAGTTTCCACAGCAATGACAAAAACATTCAGTACTTC CASSFHSNDKNIQYF
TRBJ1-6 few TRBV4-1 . TGCGCCAGCAGCCAAGATTTTAACATCCTAAATAATTCACCCCTCCACTTT CASSQDFNILNNSPLHF
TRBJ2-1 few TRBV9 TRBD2 TGTGCCAGCAGCGCTACCGGGAGGAGCGATGAGCAGTTCTTC CASSATGRSDEQFF
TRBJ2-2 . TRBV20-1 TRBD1 TGCAGTGCTAGAATCCCCGAACAGGGGTTGACCGGGGAGCTGTTTTTT CSARIPEQGLTGELFF
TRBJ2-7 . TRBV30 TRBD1 TGTGCCTGGGGGGATTGGGACAGGGCCTACTACGAGCAGTACTTC CAWGDWDRAYYEQYF
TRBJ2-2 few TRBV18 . TGTGCCAGCTCAGAGTTGGCCACCGGGGAGCTGTTTTTT CASSELATGELFF
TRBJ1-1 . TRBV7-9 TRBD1 TGTGCCAGCAGCTTCGCCCCAGGGGGGAACACTGAAGCTTTCTTT CASSFAPGGNTEAFF
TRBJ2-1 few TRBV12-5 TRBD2 TGTGCTAGTGGTTTGGTCCTAGCGGGAGGCTACAATGAGCAGTTCTTC CASGLVLAGGYNEQFF
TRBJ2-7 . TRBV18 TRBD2 TGTGCCAGCTCAGGATTTACTCGACTAGCGGGAGACCACGAGCAGTACTTC CASSGFTRLAGDHEQYF
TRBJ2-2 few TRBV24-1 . TGTGCCACCAGTGAAATGATCGGGGAGCTGTTTTTT CATSEMIGELFF
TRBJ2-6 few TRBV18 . TGTGCCAGCTCATTAACCCAGGGTACCGGGGCCAACGTCCTGACTTTC CASSLTQGTGANVLTF
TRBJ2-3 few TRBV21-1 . TGTGCCAGCAGCACCGGACGGGACACAGATACGCAGTATTTT CASSTGRDTDTQYF
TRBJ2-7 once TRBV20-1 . TGCAGTGCTAGACTTACAGGGACGATTTACGAGCAGTACTTC CSARLTGTIYEQYF
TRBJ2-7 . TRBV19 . TGTGCCAGTAGTATTCGACTAGAGCCCCACGAGCAGTACTTC CASSIRLEPHEQYF
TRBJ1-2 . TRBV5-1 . TGCGCCAGCAGCTTGGCCGCTTCACCTGGAAACTTCTATGGCTACACCTTC CASSLAASPGNFYGYTF
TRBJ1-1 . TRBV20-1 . TGCAGTGCCGCTAGAGGGGGAGCTTTCTTT CSAARGGAFF
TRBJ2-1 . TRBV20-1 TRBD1 TGCAGTGCTAGAACGACAGGGGACCGCTACAATGAGCAGTTCTTC CSARTTGDRYNEQFF
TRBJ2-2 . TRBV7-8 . TGTGCCAGCAGCTTAGCGTCGGGGCTTAGGTTAATAAGGGAGCTGTTTTTT CASSLASGLRLIRELFF
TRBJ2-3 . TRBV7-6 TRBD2 TGTGCCAGCAGCTTTTCCGGCGGGGGGGCGACAGATACGCGGTATTTT CASSFSGGGATDTRYF
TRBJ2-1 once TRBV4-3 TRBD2 TGCGCCGGCAGCCAAGATAGCGGGGGGGCCTACAATGAGCAGTTCTTC CAGSQDSGGAYNEQFF
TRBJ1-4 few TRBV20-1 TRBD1 TGCAGTGCTAGTCCGGCCGGGACAGGAGTCGCAACTAATGAAAAACTGTTTTTT CSASPAGTGVATNEKLFF
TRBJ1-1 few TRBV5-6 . TGTGCCAGCAGCTACGGACAGCCGAACACTGAAGCTTTCTTT CASSYGQPNTEAFF
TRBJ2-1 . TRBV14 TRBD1 TGTTCCAGCAGGGGGTCCTACTCCTACAATGAGCAGTTCTTC CSSRGSYSYNEQFF
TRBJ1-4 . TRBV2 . TGTGCCAGCAGTGCTAGACGGCAGGGGAATGAAAAACTGTTTTTT CASSARRQGNEKLFF
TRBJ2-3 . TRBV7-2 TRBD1 TGTGCCAGCAGCTTACCGGGACAGGGGATTGCAGATACGCAGTATTTT CASSLPGQGIADTQYF
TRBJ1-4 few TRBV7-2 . TGTGCCAGCAGCTACGATTCCCCCACTAATGAAAAACTGTTTTTT CASSYDSPTNEKLFF
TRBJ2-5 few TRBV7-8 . TGTGCCAGCAGCCCCTGGGAACACGGCCCCAGCCTCGGTGAGCAGTACTTC CASSPWEHGPSLGEQYF